The 20 T cell receptor beta chains listed next were all sequenced from one sample in a study of OX40 agonist ivuxolimab in advanced cancers. Only in-frame clones appear in the TCRdb table, and some are missing; sequencing was by immunoSEQ multiplex PCR. The data show tens of thousands of clones, approximately 81% seen once. Sequenced material: CD4+ or CD8+ T cells sorted from blood, taken in a trial of the OX40 agonist ivuxolimab. The receptor set was obtained from an adult with an advanced solid tumor such as melanoma, head and neck, liver or kidney cancer.

The V and J genes are TRBV4-1 and TRBJ2-7; D gene unclear. V was pared by 0 bases and J by 3 bases, with 9 bases between. CDR1 MGHRA and CDR2 YSYEKL come from the germline V gene. The CDR3 contains 14 residues. The CDR3 DNA reads TGCGCCAGCAGCCAAGATGCGCGAATCTACGAGCAGTACTTC. Its protein product is CASSQDARIYEQYF.

The chain couples TRBV4-1 to TRBJ2-5; a weak D match, TRBD2 (6 bases). Germline V gene sequence: CDR1 MGHRA, CDR2 YSYEKL. The CDR3 totals 13 residues. Trimming removed 0 bases from V and 10 bases from J, with 12 bases in between. For the CDR3, the DNA is TGCGCCAGCAGCCAAGATTTGGGGGGTTACCAGTACTTC. It yields the protein CASSQDLGGYQYF.

This sequence joins TRBV5-4 and TRBJ2-1, with D maybe TRBD2 (5 bases). This CDR3 comprises 12 residues. With 5 bases removed from V and 7 bases from J, the gap between germline ends came to 10 bases. Germline V gene data show CDR1 as SGHNT and CDR2 as YYREEE (reference sequence). The CDR3 is CASRPEGNEQFF. CDR3 in DNA: TGTGCCAGCAGGCCAGAGGGAAATGAGCAGTTCTTC.

The V call is TRBV9, the J call TRBJ2-1; 7 bases match TRBD2. CDR3 length: 15 amino acids. CDR1 is SGDLS, CDR2 YYNGEE, per germline. The V segment lost 4 bases and the J segment 10 bases; nucleotides outside the gene matches: 14. Here the CDR3 DNA reads TGTGCCAGCAGCCATCCCCCGGGGGGAGAGGGGGAGCAGTTCTTC. This gives the protein CASSHPPGGEGEQFF.

The rearrangement uses TRBV28 and TRBJ2-7; D is possibly TRBD2 (5 bases). V lost 5 bases and J lost 4, with 12 bases in between. Per the germline V gene, CDR1 is MDHEN and CDR2 is SYDVKM. The CDR3 runs to 13 residues. The CDR3 nucleotides are TGTGCCAGCAGTCCGGGAACCCCTTACGAGCAGTACTTC. Its translation: CASSPGTPYEQYF.

The V gene is TRBV5-6, the J gene TRBJ1-1; no firm D call. The length of the CDR3 is 12 residues. Deletions cut 4 bases from V and 10 bases from J, with 14 bases between. Looked up from germline, CDR1 is SGHDT and CDR2 is YYEEEE. The CDR3 spells CASSGLRVGAFF. The CDR3 DNA is TGTGCCAGCAGCGGGTTAAGGGTGGGAGCTTTCTTT.

The chain joins TRBV4-3 to TRBJ2-7; TRBD1 agrees at 10 bases. The trim removed 3 bases at V and 4 bases at J, leaving 3 bases unmatched. The V gene's germline CDR1 is LGHNA and CDR2 YSLEER. The CDR3 has 14 residues. The CDR3 DNA follows: TGCGCCAGCAGCCACAGGACAGGGGGATACGAGCAGTACTTC. Its protein is CASSHRTGGYEQYF.

The chain joins TRBV5-8 to TRBJ1-2; D not certain. This CDR3 contains 10 residues. Germline loops: CDR1 SGHTS, CDR2 YDEGEE. The V gene lost 0 bases and the J gene lost 7 bases, with 1 base spanning the gap. CDR3 protein: CASSLGGYTF. DNA for the CDR3: TGTGCCAGCAGCTTGGGTGGCTACACCTTC.

This chain links TRBV27 with TRBJ2-7; D possibly corresponds to TRBD2 (6 bases). The germline V gene has CDR1 MNHEY and CDR2 SMNVEV (reference sequence). This CDR3 region has 14 residues. Trimming removed 4 bases at V and 2 bases at J, with 12 bases between. This CDR3 is CASSWGGATYEQYF. The CDR3, as DNA: TGTGCCAGCAGTTGGGGCGGGGCAACCTACGAGCAGTACTTC.

This sequence joins TRBV27 and TRBJ2-2, with D possibly matching TRBD2 (6 bases). Germline-derived CDR1 and CDR2 are MNHEY and SMNVEV (reference sequence). Trimming removed 5 bases at V and 2 bases at J, with 18 bases between. The CDR3 runs to 17 residues. The CDR3 here is CASSTLQDAGNTGELFF. CDR3 coding DNA: TGTGCCAGCAGTACACTCCAGGATGCGGGAAACACCGGGGAGCTGTTTTTT.

The rearrangement uses TRBV27 and TRBJ1-5; TRBD1 aligns across 8 bases. Germline CDR1 and CDR2: MNHEY and SMNVEV (reference sequence). The V and J ends lost 6 bases and 6 bases, in that order; junction bases with no gene match: 7. The CDR3 contains 14 residues. The CDR3 region is CASSPQGAVQPQHF. The CDR3 region has the DNA TGTGCCAGCAGCCCGCAGGGGGCTGTTCAGCCCCAGCATTTT.

The CDR3 region is CSVSPWDGRTDTQYF. The CDR3 region has the DNA TGCAGCGTATCCCCCTGGGACGGGAGAACAGATACGCAGTATTTT. The chain uses TRBV29-1 and TRBJ2-3; tentatively, D is TRBD2 (6 bases). Germline-derived CDR1 and CDR2 are SQVTM and ANQGSEA. The CDR3 spans 15 residues. The V gene lost 6 bases and the J gene lost 3 bases, with 19 bases spanning the gap.

The sample holds a few counts of this clone. The chain employs TRBV30 and TRBJ2-2; no definite D call. This CDR3 region has 15 residues. The germline V gene has CDR1 GTSNPN and CDR2 SVGIG (reference sequence). V was trimmed by 5 bases and J by 4 bases, leaving 17 bases between them. The CDR3 sequence is CAWAGLRELTGELFF. In DNA form, the CDR3 reads TGTGCCTGGGCCGGTTTAAGGGAACTCACCGGGGAGCTGTTTTTT.

This chain connects TRBV27 to TRBJ1-5; tentatively, D is TRBD1 (6 bases). The CDR3 sequence is 13 residues long. Trimming took 6 bases from V and 3 from J, leaving 9 bases between them. Germline lookup yields CDR1 MNHEY and CDR2 SMNVEV (reference sequence). The CDR3 DNA is TGTGCCAGCAGAGGGGGTTCCAATCAGCCCCAGCATTTT. Its translation: CASRGGSNQPQHF.

The chain is built from TRBV5-4 and TRBJ2-7; possible D gene TRBD1, 5 bases. V was pared by 3 bases and J by 5 bases, with 9 bases between. Germline lookup yields CDR1 SGHNT and CDR2 YYREEE (reference sequence). CDR3 length: 12 residues. The CDR3 bases are TGTGCCAGCAGCTCCAGGGTTGACGAGCAGTACTTC. It is translated as CASSSRVDEQYF.

The J gene is TRBJ2-7, the V gene TRBV4-2, with 7 bases aligning to TRBD1. Germline V gives CDR1 LGHNA, CDR2 YNFKEQ. J was trimmed by 6 bases and V by 1 base; bases with no gene match: 9. This CDR3 is 15 amino acids long. Here the CDR3 reads CASSQGEGQVSEQYF. The CDR3, as DNA: TGTGCCAGCAGCCAAGGAGAAGGACAGGTTTCCGAGCAGTACTTC.

This clone was seen a single time. The sample has other DNA sequences that encode this CDR3 too. The rearrangement joins TRBV5-1 to TRBJ2-5; 9 nucleotides line up with TRBD1. Germline trimming cut 0 bases from V and 5 bases from J; bases unmatched to any gene: 5. The CDR3 has 15 amino acids. The germline V gene has CDR1 SGHRS and CDR2 YFSETQ. In DNA form, the CDR3 reads TGCGCCAGCAGCTTGGAGCCCGGGACAGGGGAGACCCAGTACTTC. Amino acid sequence: CASSLEPGTGETQYF. The entire variable domain, with the rest obtained from reference TRBV5-1 and TRBJ2-5, is as follows: KAGVTQTPRYLIKTRGQQVTLSCSPISGHRSVSWYQQTPGQGLQFLFEYFSETQRNKGNFPGRFSGRQFSNSRSEMNVSTLELGDSALYLCASSLEPGTGETQYFGPGTRLLVL.

The rearrangement links TRBV4-3 to TRBJ2-7; TRBD1 is a possible D gene (7 bases). V lost 0 bases and J 2 bases, leaving 14 bases between the germline ends. CDR3 size: 16 residues. CDR1 and CDR2 from the germline V gene are LGHNA and YSLEER. CDR3 nucleotide sequence: TGCGCCAGCAGCCAAGATCGGTCAGGGGGGACCTACGAGCAGTACTTC. Amino acid sequence: CASSQDRSGGTYEQYF.

V usage is TRBV4-1 and J usage is TRBJ2-5; TRBD2 is a possible D gene (7 bases). Trimming stripped 7 bases from V and 7 bases from J, with 16 bases between. Germline-derived CDR1 and CDR2 are MGHRA and YSYEKL. The CDR3 runs to 13 residues. The chain's CDR3 is CASTPEGGATQYF. DNA for the CDR3: TGCGCCAGCACCCCCGAGGGGGGGGCGACCCAGTACTTC.

This clone was detected ten times or more. V and J are TRBV2 and TRBJ2-3; D is possibly TRBD1 (6 bases). CDR1 is SNHLY, CDR2 FYNNEI, per germline. Trimming left V 10 bases short and J 1 base short, with 15 bases between. This CDR3 is 14 amino acids long. The CDR3 region is CATPGTRGTDTQYF. In DNA form, the CDR3 reads TGTGCCACACCCGGGACAAGGGGCACAGATACGCAGTATTTT.